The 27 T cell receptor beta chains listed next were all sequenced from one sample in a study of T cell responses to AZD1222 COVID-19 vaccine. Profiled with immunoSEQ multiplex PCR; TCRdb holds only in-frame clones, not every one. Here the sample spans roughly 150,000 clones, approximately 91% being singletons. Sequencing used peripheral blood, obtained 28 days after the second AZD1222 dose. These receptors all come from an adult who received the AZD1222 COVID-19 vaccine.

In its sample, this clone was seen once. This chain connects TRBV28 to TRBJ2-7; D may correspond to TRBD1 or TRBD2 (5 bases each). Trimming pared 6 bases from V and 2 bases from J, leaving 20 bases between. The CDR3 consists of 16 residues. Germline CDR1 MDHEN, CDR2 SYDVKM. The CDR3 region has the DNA TGTGCCAGCAGCCTAGGAGAGGGGTATCGCCCCTACGAGCAGTACTTC. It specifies CASSLGEGYRPYEQYF.

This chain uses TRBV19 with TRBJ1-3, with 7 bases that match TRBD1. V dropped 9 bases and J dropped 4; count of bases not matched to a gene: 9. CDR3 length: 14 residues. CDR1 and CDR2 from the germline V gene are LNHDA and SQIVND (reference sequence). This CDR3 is CASRGWGQGNTIYF. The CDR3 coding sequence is TGTGCCAGCAGGGGATGGGGACAGGGAAACACCATATATTTT.

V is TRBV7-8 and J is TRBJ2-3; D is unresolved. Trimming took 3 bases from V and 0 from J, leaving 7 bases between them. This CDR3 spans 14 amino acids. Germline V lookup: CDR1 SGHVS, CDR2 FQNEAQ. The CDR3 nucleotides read TGTGCCAGCAGCTTGGTCAGAAGCACAGATACGCAGTATTTT. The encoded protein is CASSLVRSTDTQYF.

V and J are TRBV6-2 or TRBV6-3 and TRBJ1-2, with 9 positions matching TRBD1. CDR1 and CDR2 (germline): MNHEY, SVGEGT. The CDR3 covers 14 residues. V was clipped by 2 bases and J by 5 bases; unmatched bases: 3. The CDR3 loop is CASSYRGQGYGYTF. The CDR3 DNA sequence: TGTGCCAGCAGTTACCGGGGACAGGGTTATGGCTACACCTTC.

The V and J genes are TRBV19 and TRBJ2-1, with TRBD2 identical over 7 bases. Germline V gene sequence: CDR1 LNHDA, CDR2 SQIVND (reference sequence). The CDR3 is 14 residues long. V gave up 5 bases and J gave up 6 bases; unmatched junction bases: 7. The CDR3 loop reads CASSALGGSNEQFF. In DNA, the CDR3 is TGTGCCAGTAGTGCTCTGGGGGGGTCCAATGAGCAGTTCTTC.

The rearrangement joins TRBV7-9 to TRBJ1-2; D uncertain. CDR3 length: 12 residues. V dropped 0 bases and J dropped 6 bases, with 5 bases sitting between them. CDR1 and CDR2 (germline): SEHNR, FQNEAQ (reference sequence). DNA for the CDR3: TGTGCCAGCAGCTTAGCTGGGAATGGCTACACCTTC. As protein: CASSLAGNGYTF. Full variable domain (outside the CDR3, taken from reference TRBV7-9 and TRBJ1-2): DTGVSQNPRHKITKRGQNVTFRCDPISEHNRLYWYRQTLGQGPEFLTYFQNEAQLEKSRLLSDRFSAERPKGSFSTLEIQRTEQGDSAMYLCASSLAGNGYTFGSGTRLTVV.

CDR3 loop: CASSLAGPTDTQYF. The CDR3 nucleotides read TGCGCCAGCAGCTTAGCGGGACCCACAGATACGCAGTATTTT. The genes are TRBV5-1 and TRBJ2-3; 7 nucleotides line up with TRBD2. Germline V gives CDR1 SGHRS, CDR2 YFSETQ. The J segment lost 2 bases and the V segment lost 2 bases, leaving 2 bases of the junction unmatched. This CDR3 is built from 14 residues.

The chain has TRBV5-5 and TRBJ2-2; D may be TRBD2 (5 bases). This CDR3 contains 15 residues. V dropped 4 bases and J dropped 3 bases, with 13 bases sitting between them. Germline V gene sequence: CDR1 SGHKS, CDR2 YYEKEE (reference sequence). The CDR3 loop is CASSPQSGDTGELFF. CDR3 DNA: TGTGCCAGCAGCCCACAATCCGGGGACACCGGGGAGCTGTTTTTT.

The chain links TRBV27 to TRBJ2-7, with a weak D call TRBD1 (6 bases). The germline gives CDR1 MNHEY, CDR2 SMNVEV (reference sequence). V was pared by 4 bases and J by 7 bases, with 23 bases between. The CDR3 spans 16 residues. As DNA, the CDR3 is TGTGCCAGCAGTTCTTCAGGGGCCCCGCCGTTAGGGGAGCAGTACTTC. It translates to CASSSSGAPPLGEQYF.

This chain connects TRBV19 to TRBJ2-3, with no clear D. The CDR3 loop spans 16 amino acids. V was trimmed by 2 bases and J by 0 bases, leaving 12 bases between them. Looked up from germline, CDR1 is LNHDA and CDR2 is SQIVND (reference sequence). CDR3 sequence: CASSITILASTDTQYF. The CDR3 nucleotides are TGTGCCAGTAGTATAACCATCCTGGCTAGCACAGATACGCAGTATTTT.

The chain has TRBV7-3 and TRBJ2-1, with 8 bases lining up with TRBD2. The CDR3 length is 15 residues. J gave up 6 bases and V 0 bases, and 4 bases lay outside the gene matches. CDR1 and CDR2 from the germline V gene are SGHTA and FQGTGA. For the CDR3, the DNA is TGTGCCAGCAGCTTAACTAGCGGGGCCCCCAATGAGCAGTTCTTC. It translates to CASSLTSGAPNEQFF.

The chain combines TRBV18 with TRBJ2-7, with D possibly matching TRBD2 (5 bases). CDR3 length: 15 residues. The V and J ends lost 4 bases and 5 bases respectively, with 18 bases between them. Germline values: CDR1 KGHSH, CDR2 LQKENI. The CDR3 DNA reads TGTGCCAGCTCACAACTACTCGGACTCCCTGACGAGCAGTACTTC. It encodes CASSQLLGLPDEQYF.

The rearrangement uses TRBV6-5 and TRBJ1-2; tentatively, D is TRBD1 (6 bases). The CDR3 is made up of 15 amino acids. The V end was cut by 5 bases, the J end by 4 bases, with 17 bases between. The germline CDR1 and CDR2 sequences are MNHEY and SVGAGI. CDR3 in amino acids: CASSRTATSTYGYTF. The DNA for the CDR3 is TGTGCCAGCAGTCGGACAGCCACTTCGACCTATGGCTACACCTTC.

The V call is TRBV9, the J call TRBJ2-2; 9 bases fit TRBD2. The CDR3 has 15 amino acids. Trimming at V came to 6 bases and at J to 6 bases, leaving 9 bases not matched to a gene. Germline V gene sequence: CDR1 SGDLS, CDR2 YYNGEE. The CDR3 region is CASTVLAGRPGELFF. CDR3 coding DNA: TGTGCCAGCACCGTCCTAGCGGGAAGGCCCGGGGAGCTGTTTTTT.

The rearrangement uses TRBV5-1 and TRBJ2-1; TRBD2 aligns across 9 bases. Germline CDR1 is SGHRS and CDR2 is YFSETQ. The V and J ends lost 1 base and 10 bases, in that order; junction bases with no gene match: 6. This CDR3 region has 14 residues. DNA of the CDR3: TGCGCCAGCAGCTTGTCGCTAGCGGGATTCGAGCAGTTCTTC. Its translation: CASSLSLAGFEQFF.

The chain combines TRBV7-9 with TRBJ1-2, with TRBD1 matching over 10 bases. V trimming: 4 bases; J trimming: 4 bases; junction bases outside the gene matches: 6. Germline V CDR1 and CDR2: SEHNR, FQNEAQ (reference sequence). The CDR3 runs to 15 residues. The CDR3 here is CASSSRRDRGYGYTF. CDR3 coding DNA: TGTGCCAGCAGCTCCCGACGGGACAGGGGCTATGGCTACACCTTC.

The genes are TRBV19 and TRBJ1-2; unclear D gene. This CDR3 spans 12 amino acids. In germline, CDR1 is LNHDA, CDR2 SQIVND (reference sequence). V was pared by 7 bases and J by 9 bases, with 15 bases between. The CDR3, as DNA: TGTGCCAGTAAATACCGAGGACGGCGCTACACCTTC. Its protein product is CASKYRGRRYTF. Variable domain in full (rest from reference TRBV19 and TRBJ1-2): DGGITQSPKYLFRKEGQNVTLSCEQNLNHDAMYWYRQDPGQGLRLIYYSQIVNDFQKGDIAEGYSVSREKKESFPLTVTSAQKNPTAFYLCASKYRGRRYTFGSGTRLTVV.

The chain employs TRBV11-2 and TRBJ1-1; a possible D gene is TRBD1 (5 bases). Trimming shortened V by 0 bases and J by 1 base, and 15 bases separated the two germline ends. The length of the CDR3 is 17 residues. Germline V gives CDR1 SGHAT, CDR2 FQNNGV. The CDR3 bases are TGTGCCAGCAGCTTAGATCAGGGTGTCCTCGGGAACACTGAAGCTTTCTTT. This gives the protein CASSLDQGVLGNTEAFF.

CDR3 in DNA: TGTGCCAGCAGCTCCACCAGGGGAAGGTTCTACGAGCAGTACTTC. Its translation: CASSSTRGRFYEQYF. The chain links TRBV11-1 to TRBJ2-7; D is perhaps TRBD1 (6 bases). The CDR3 totals 15 residues. The ends were cut back, 4 bases at V and 3 bases at J, with 16 bases in the middle. CDR1 and CDR2 from the germline V gene are SGHAT and FQDESV (reference sequence).

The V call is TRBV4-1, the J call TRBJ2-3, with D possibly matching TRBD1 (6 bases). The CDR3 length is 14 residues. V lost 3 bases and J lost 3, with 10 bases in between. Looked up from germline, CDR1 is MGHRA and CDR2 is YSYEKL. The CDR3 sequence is CASSQLDSTDTQYF. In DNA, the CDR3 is TGCGCCAGCAGCCAGCTGGACAGTACAGATACGCAGTATTTT.

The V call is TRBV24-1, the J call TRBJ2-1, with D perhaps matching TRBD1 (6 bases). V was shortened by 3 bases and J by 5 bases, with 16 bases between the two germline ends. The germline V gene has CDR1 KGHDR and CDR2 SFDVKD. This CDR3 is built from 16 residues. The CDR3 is CATSDQDSFPDNEQFF. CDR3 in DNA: TGTGCCACCAGTGATCAGGACAGTTTCCCCGACAATGAGCAGTTCTTC.

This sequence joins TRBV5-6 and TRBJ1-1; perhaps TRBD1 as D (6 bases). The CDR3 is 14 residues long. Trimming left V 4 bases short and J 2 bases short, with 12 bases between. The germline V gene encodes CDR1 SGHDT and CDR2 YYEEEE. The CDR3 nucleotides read TGTGCCAGCAGCCCTGGACAGCCCAACACTGAAGCTTTCTTT. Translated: CASSPGQPNTEAFF. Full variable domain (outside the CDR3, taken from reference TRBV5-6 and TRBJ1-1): DAGVTQSPTHLIKTRGQQVTLRCSPKSGHDTVSWYQQALGQGPQFIFQYYEEEERQRGNFPDRFSGHQFPNYSSELNVNALLLGDSALYLCASSPGQPNTEAFFGQGTRLTVV.

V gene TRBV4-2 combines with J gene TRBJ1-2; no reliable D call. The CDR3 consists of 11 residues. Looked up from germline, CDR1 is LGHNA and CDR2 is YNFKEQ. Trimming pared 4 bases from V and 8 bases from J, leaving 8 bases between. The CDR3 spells CASSLNGGYTF. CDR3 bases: TGTGCCAGCAGCCTAAACGGCGGCTACACCTTC.

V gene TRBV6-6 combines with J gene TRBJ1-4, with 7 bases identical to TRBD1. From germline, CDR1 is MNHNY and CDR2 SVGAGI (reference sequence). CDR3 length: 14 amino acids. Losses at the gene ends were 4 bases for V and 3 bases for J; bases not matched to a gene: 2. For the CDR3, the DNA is TGTGCCAGCAGTTGGGGACAGTCTAATGAAAAACTGTTTTTT. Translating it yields CASSWGQSNEKLFF.

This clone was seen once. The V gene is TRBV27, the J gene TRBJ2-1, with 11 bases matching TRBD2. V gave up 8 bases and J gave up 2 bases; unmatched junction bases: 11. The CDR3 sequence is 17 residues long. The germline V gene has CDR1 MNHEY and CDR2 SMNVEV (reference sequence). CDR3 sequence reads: CASHRAGTSGPYNEQFF. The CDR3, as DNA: TGTGCCAGCCACCGGGCCGGGACTAGCGGCCCCTACAATGAGCAGTTCTTC.

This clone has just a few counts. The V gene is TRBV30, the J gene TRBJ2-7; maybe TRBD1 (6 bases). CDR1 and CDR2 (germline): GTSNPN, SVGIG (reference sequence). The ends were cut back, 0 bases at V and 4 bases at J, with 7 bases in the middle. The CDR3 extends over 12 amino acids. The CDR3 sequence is CAWSVQGYEQYF. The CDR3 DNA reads TGTGCCTGGAGTGTACAGGGATACGAGCAGTACTTC.

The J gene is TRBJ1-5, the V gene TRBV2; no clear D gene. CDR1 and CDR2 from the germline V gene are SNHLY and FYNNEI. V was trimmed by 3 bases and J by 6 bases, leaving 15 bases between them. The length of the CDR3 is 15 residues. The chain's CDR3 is CASSEISGSRQPQHF. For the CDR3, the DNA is TGTGCCAGCAGTGAGATTTCGGGGTCGCGTCAGCCCCAGCATTTT.